This TCR beta chain was identified during a study of cytomegalovirus exposure and HLA in healthy donors. The PCR had 60 Vbeta and 13 Jbeta primers. Measured with immunoSEQ multiplex PCR; TCRdb has only the in-frame clones, and not every one. The table records about 190,000 clones, more than 70% of them present only once. Despite likely unrecorded immune exposures, the donors were nominally healthy at the time of sampling. V was trimmed by 0 bases and J by 4 bases, leaving 10 bases between them. The germline V gene encodes CDR1 LGHNA and CDR2 YSLEER. The CDR3 sequence is 15 residues long. The chain joins TRBV4-3 to TRBJ1-3; D remains unclear. The receptor comes from a man in his forties in good health and CMV-seropositive. Specimen: PBMCs. The CDR3 sequence is CASSQDESWGNTIYF. The CDR3 DNA reads as TGCGCCAGCAGCCAAGATGAGTCCTGGGGAAACACCATATATTTT.